The 26 T cell receptor beta chains below were found in one sample sequenced in a study of read filtering for tumor transcriptome and immune sequencing. This library used approximately 370 ng RNA and molecular barcoded adaptors spanning alpha/delta and beta/gamma chains. TCRdb called the reads again in MiXCR, with one record for every CDR3 protein. Of about 46,000 distinct CDR3 sequences listed, over 9.5% are singletons. Input material: a population of CD138-negative cells sorted from bone marrow. The origin of the receptors is a donor at least 40 years old with multiple myeloma.

This clonotype was seen ten or more times. V and J are TRBV7-2 and TRBJ2-1; D gene uncertain. Germline CDR1 reads SGHTA; CDR2 reads FQGNSA. V was shortened by 2 bases and J by 0 bases, with 5 bases between the two germline ends. This CDR3 contains 14 residues. The CDR3 loop is CASSLSASYNEQFF. The CDR3 region has the DNA TGTGCCAGCAGCTTATCCGCCTCCTACAATGAGCAGTTCTTC.

Comments on this clonotype: A far larger clone is one nucleotide away, so this likely arose from a read error. The chain links TRBV6-6 to TRBJ1-1; D perhaps matches TRBD1 (5 bases). CDR3 length: 14 amino acids. CDR1 is MNHNY, CDR2 SVGAGI, per germline (reference sequence). The CDR3 region is CASTSGRLNTETFF. As DNA, the CDR3 is TGTGCCAGCACCTCGGGACGTTTGAACACTGAAACTTTCTTT.

This clonotype was seen ten or more times. The rearrangement links TRBV20-1 to TRBJ2-3; D could derive from TRBD1 or TRBD2 (6 bases each). The germline CDR1 and CDR2 sequences are DFQATT and SNEGSKA (reference sequence). V dropped 6 bases and J dropped 8 bases, with 36 bases sitting between them. CDR3 length: 19 amino acids. This CDR3 reads CSAEGRGLKVNTLEGTQYF. The CDR3 region has the DNA TGCAGTGCCGAAGGTCGGGGGCTGAAGGTCAACACTCTAGAGGGTACGCAGTATTTT.

The table lists this clonotype with many counts. The CDR3 protein is CSVEEGSGGGYEQYF. CDR3 bases: TGCAGCGTTGAAGAAGGTAGCGGCGGGGGCTACGAGCAGTACTTC. The chain is built from TRBV29-1 and TRBJ2-7, with 7 nucleotides matching TRBD2. Losses at the gene ends were 0 bases for V and 3 bases for J; bases not matched to a gene: 8. Germline CDR1 reads SQVTM; CDR2 reads ANQGSEA. The CDR3 covers 15 residues.

Ten or more counts support this clonotype. The chain links TRBV5-1 to TRBJ2-3; tentatively, D is TRBD1 (7 bases). The CDR3 contains 17 residues. Germline CDR1 is SGHRS and CDR2 is YFSETQ. Trimming cost V 0 bases and J 11 bases, with 25 bases left between them. DNA of the CDR3: TGCGCCAGCAGCTTGGGCCCGACAGGGACGGGGGAGATTGGGCAGTATTTT. Its translation: CASSLGPTGTGEIGQYF.

In its sample, this clonotype was seen many times. The chain combines TRBV3-1 with TRBJ1-1, with D possibly TRBD1 on 5 matching bases. V was shortened by 4 bases and J by 0 bases, with 12 bases between the two germline ends. The CDR3 is 15 residues long. The germline gives CDR1 LGHDT, CDR2 YNNKEL (reference sequence). The CDR3 here is CASSPAGTLNTEAFF. Here the CDR3 DNA reads TGTGCCAGCAGCCCGGCCGGGACCTTGAACACTGAAGCTTTCTTT.

This clonotype showed up many times. The chain joins TRBV12-5 to TRBJ2-2, with D perhaps being TRBD1 or TRBD2 (5 bases each). The CDR3 has 17 amino acids. The ends were cut back, 2 bases at V and 4 bases at J, with 17 bases in the middle. CDR1 and CDR2 from the germline V gene are LGHNT and FRNRAP. For the CDR3, the DNA is TGTGCTAGTGGTTTGTACCGGGGCAGGGCAGGCACCGGGGAGCTGTTTTTT. This encodes CASGLYRGRAGTGELFF.

In its sample, this clonotype was seen many times. The chain has TRBV23-1 and TRBJ2-7; tentative D call: TRBD1 (5 bases). TRBV23-1 is reported as an ORF; its role is uncertain. This CDR3 is 15 amino acids long. The V end was cut by 7 bases, the J end by 3 bases, with 19 bases between. The CDR3 DNA follows: TGCGCCAGCAAGGGCTCTGGGGCCCACGGCTACGAGCAGTACTTC. This translates into CASKGSGAHGYEQYF.

This clonotype was detected once. This likely traces to a read error, being one base from a far larger clone. Given the absence of the conserved phenylalanine or tryptophan at the CDR3 end, a read error is likely. This chain uses TRBV12-3 or TRBV12-4 with TRBJ1-1; tentatively, D is TRBD1 (5 bases). The CDR3 totals 14 residues. Between the trimmed V and J ends, which lost 3 bases and 0 bases, there was a span of 8 bases. CDR3 loop: CASSFAGLNTEAFL. The CDR3 DNA reads TGTGCCAGCAGTTTTGCAGGGTTGAACACTGAAGCTTTCCTT.

This clonotype was detected ten times or more. This chain joins TRBV3-1 and TRBJ2-5; the D is unclear. CDR3 length: 13 amino acids. V lost 1 base and J 4 bases, leaving 7 bases between the germline ends. Germline loops: CDR1 LGHDT, CDR2 YNNKEL (reference sequence). CDR3 bases: TGTGCCAGCAGCCAAGTAAATTTAGAGACCCAGTACTTC. Its protein product is CASSQVNLETQYF.

This clonotype has ten or more counts. The rearrangement links TRBV7-8 to TRBJ2-1, with 7 positions matching TRBD2. The V and J ends lost 1 base and 7 bases, in that order; junction bases with no gene match: 10. This CDR3 spans 16 amino acids. The germline CDR1 and CDR2 sequences are SGHVS and FQNEAQ. In nucleotides, the CDR3 is TGTGCCAGCAGCTTAGGGGGGGGTTCTACGTGGAATGAGCAGTTCTTC. This encodes CASSLGGGSTWNEQFF.

The CDR3: CSVARTVAETQYF. The CDR3 DNA is TGCAGCGTTGCGAGGACCGTCGCGGAGACCCAGTACTTC. The V call is TRBV29-1, the J call TRBJ2-5; D remains unclear. Trimming cost V 4 bases and J 5 bases, with 14 bases left between them. Germline CDR1 and CDR2: SQVTM and ANQGSEA. This CDR3 is 13 amino acids long.

The sample holds a few counts of this clonotype. A much larger clone lies a single base off, so this may be a read error. V is TRBV12-3 or TRBV12-4 and J is TRBJ2-6; TRBD2 might be the D (7 bases). The CDR3 extends over 19 amino acids. The CDR3 is CASSPTGGRSFSGADVLTF. The CDR3 region has the DNA TGTGCCAGCAGTCCCACCGGGGGGCGGTCGTTCTCTGGGGCCGACGTCCTGACTTTC.

To note about this clonotype: Mismatch with germline at one junction end may stem from a read error. The chain links TRBV7-9 to TRBJ2-1, with D tentatively TRBD2 (6 bases). The CDR3 has 14 residues. The germline V gene has CDR1 SEHNR and CDR2 FQNEAQ (reference sequence). The CDR3 DNA reads TGTGCCAGCAGCTGCGGGACGGATACTGGTGAGCAGCTCTTC. This codes for CASSCGTDTGEQLF.

This clonotype was counted many times. V gene TRBV7-9 combines with J gene TRBJ2-5; 13 positions match TRBD2. CDR3 size: 16 residues. The junction had 7 bases not matched to a gene; V was cut back by 4 bases and J by 5 bases. CDR1 and CDR2 (germline): SEHNR, FQNEAQ (reference sequence). CDR3 sequence (DNA): TGTGCCAGCAGCTCACTAGCGGGAGGGCCTGGGGAGACCCAGTACTTC. Amino acids: CASSSLAGGPGETQYF.

This clonotype was recorded many times. J is TRBJ2-1 and V is TRBV27, with TRBD2 identical over 9 bases. Losses at the gene ends were 5 bases for V and 10 bases for J; bases not matched to a gene: 9. CDR1 MNHEY and CDR2 SMNVEV come from the germline V gene (reference sequence). This CDR3 is 14 amino acids long. This CDR3 reads CASSLVAGVREQFF. CDR3 DNA: TGTGCCAGCAGTCTAGTAGCGGGAGTAAGAGAGCAGTTCTTC.

The rearrangement uses TRBV29-1 and TRBJ2-3; 9 nucleotides agree with TRBD1. The CDR3 runs 14 residues. V was pared by 0 bases and J by 6 bases, with 4 bases of the junction left unmatched. Per germline, CDR1 SQVTM and CDR2 ANQGSEA. The CDR3 loop reads CSVEEQGAGDTQYF. The CDR3 bases are TGCAGCGTTGAAGAACAGGGGGCAGGGGATACGCAGTATTTT.

As to this clonotype: Because it lacks the conserved phenylalanine or tryptophan at the end, this CDR3 is likely a read error. The rearrangement uses TRBV14 and TRBJ2-1; TRBD2 matches 8 bases. The CDR3 has 15 amino acids. The germline gives CDR1 SGHDN, CDR2 FVKESK. After removal of 4 bases from V and 4 bases from J, the junction contained 6 bases not matched to a gene. The CDR3 DNA reads as TGTGCCAGCAGCCTCGGGGGGGCGGGTTACAATGAGCAGTTCATC. Translating it yields CASSLGGAGYNEQFI.

This clonotype was seen at least ten times. The chain links TRBV24-1 to TRBJ2-1; TRBD2 aligns across 14 bases. Germline V gives CDR1 KGHDR, CDR2 SFDVKD. The length of the CDR3 is 19 residues. V shed 3 bases, J shed 8 bases, and the junction held 14 bases outside the gene matches. CDR3 residues: CATSDPSIPGLAGEYEQFF. Written as DNA, the CDR3 is TGTGCCACCAGTGATCCCTCAATTCCGGGACTAGCGGGAGAGTATGAGCAGTTCTTC.

In this sample, this clonotype turned up many times. The chain recombines TRBV5-1 with TRBJ2-6; no firm D call. Germline CDR1 and CDR2: SGHRS and YFSETQ. The CDR3 covers 15 residues. The V and J ends lost 3 bases and 3 bases respectively, with 10 bases between them. Here the CDR3 reads CASSSMGYGANVLTF. CDR3 coding DNA: TGCGCCAGCAGCTCGATGGGGTATGGGGCCAACGTCCTGACTTTC.

In regard to this clonotype: A far more abundant clone sits one base away, making this likely a read error. The chain is built from TRBV7-9 and TRBJ2-1; no clear D gene. Germline lookup yields CDR1 SEHNR and CDR2 FQNEAQ (reference sequence). This CDR3 is built from 14 residues. The CDR3 reads CASSLSWVNKEQFF. The CDR3 DNA sequence: TGTGCCAGCAGCTTATCTTGGGTTAACAAGGAGCAGTTCTTC.

This clonotype was seen many times. The rearrangement uses TRBV5-4 and TRBJ1-4; no definite D call. The germline gives CDR1 SGHNT, CDR2 YYREEE (reference sequence). The ends were cut back, 2 bases at V and 7 bases at J, with 9 bases in the middle. This CDR3 has 13 residues. CDR3 DNA sequence: TGTGCCAGCAGCTTTGTTCCGGGTGAAAAACTGTTTTTT. It translates to CASSFVPGEKLFF.

Of note for this clonotype: A clone one base away is much larger, so this may be a read error. This rearrangement joins TRBV2 to TRBJ2-5, with D unresolved. CDR1 and CDR2 from the germline V gene are SNHLY and FYNNEI. V lost 6 bases and J lost 7, with 12 bases in between. The CDR3 covers 12 residues. The CDR3 DNA reads as TGTGCCAGCAGACATGAAGTGGGGACCCAGTACTTC. It codes for CASRHEVGTQYF.

On this clonotype itself: At one end, the junction sequence differs from germline, possibly due to a read error. The CDR3 is CRVEPSGARGEQYF. CDR3 DNA sequence: TGCCGCGTTGAGCCTAGCGGAGCCCGGGGCGAGCAGTACTTC. The V and J genes are TRBV29-1 and TRBJ2-7; 7 nucleotides align to TRBD2. CDR3 length: 14 residues. Germline values: CDR1 SQVTM, CDR2 ANQGSEA.

This clonotype was detected ten times or more. The V gene is TRBV4-3, the J gene TRBJ2-1, with D tentatively TRBD1 or TRBD2 (8 bases each). Germline V gene sequence: CDR1 LGHNA, CDR2 YSLEER. The germline V and J ends were trimmed by 0 bases and 12 bases, with 12 bases remaining between them. There are 13 residues in the CDR3. This chain's CDR3 is CASSQDSGTGQFF. CDR3 DNA: TGCGCCAGCAGCCAAGATAGCGGGACAGGGCAGTTCTTC.

This clonotype was detected ten times or more. One base away lies a much larger clone, so this may be a sequencing read error. This chain links TRBV29-1 with TRBJ2-1; no clear D. CDR1 is SQVTM, CDR2 ANQGSEA, per germline. The CDR3 covers 11 residues. V was shortened by 6 bases and J by 7 bases, with 10 bases between the two germline ends. For the CDR3, the DNA is TGCAGCGTGGAACTGTGGAATGAGCAGTTCTTC. Its translation: CSVELWNEQFF.